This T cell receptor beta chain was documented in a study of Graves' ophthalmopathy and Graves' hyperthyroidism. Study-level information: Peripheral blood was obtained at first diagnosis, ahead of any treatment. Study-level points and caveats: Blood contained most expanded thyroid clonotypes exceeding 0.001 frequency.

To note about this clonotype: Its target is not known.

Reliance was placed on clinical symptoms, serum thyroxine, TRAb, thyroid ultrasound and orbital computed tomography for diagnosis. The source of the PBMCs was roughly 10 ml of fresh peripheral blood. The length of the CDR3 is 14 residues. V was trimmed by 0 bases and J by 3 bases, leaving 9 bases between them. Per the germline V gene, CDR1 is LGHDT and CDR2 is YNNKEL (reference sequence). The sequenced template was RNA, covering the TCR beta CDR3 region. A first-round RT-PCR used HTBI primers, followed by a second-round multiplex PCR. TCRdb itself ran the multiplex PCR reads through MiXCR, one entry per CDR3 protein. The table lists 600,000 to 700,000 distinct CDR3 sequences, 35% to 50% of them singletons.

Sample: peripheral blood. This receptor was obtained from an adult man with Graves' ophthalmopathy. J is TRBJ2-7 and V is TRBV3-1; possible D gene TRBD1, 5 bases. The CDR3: CASSQDWTYYEQYF. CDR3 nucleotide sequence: TGTGCCAGCAGCCAAGATTGGACATACTACGAGCAGTACTTC.